What follows is one TCR beta chain and its context. Its antigen is still unknown. Method: immunoSEQ multiplex PCR; TCRdb's copy keeps in-frame clones and lacks some. This table has about 350,000 clones, 86% appearing once. The CDR3 sequence is 13 residues long. The V and J ends lost 5 bases and 3 bases, in that order; junction bases with no gene match: 3. Germline CDR1 is SNHLY and CDR2 is FYNNEI. Treatment of the sample: some 20 received Ad26.COV2.S at low or high dose, single or two shots; roughly five received placebo; per-sample allocation not given. The investigators took samples on day 63 after the first vaccine or placebo injection. Expression of Wuhan-strain SARS-CoV-2 spike came from the Ad26 vector that formed the vaccine. This entry belongs to a study of Ad26.COV2.S vaccination and SARS-CoV-2 variants. Whole-study context: The Ad26.COV2.S arm of the COV1001 trial was where the donor was placed. Ad26.COV2.S shots went into the muscle once or twice, 56 days apart.

Whole-study results and caveats: Once vaccination had occurred, spike-specific CD8+ and CD4+ T cell responses reportedly showed substantial breadth.

The source is a person between 18 and 59 years old who received the Ad26.COV2.S COVID-19 vaccine or a placebo. The chain carries TRBV2 and TRBJ2-7; 8 positions agree with TRBD2. The sequencing here drew on peripheral blood, taken in a trial of Ad26.COV2.S vaccine versus placebo. This CDR3 reads CASSTGGDYEQYF. CDR3 bases: TGTGCCAGCAGTACGGGGGGGGACTACGAGCAGTACTTC.